This passage covers 20 T cell receptor beta chains from one sample sequenced in a study of T cell responses to AZD1222 COVID-19 vaccine. Some clones are missing from TCRdb's copy, which holds only in-frame ones; the method was immunoSEQ multiplex PCR. The sample has 90,000 to 120,000 clones; roughly 87% are singletons. Sequenced here: peripheral blood, sampled on day 0 of AZD1222 vaccination. The source of these receptors is an adult in good health.

J is TRBJ1-1 and V is TRBV6-1; D is uncertain. CDR3 length equals 14 residues. In germline, CDR1 is MNHNS, CDR2 SASEGT. The V end lost 2 bases, the J end lost 4 bases, and 11 bases lay between the germline ends. CDR3: CASSENRGITEAFF. As DNA, the CDR3 is TGTGCCAGCAGTGAAAACAGAGGGATCACTGAAGCTTTCTTT.

The V gene is TRBV15, the J gene TRBJ2-1, with TRBD2 identical over 10 bases. V trimming: 2 bases; J trimming: 7 bases; junction bases outside the gene matches: 5. The CDR3 length is 15 residues. Germline assignment: CDR1 LNHNV and CDR2 YYDKDF (reference sequence). DNA for the CDR3: TGTGCCACCAGCAGAACTAGCGGGAAGGGGAATGAGCAGTTCTTC. Translating gives CATSRTSGKGNEQFF.

This chain links TRBV11-1 with TRBJ2-1, with a tentative D call TRBD1 (7 bases). Trimming shortened V by 5 bases and J by 4 bases, and 15 bases separated the two germline ends. The CDR3 sequence is 15 residues long. The V gene's germline CDR1 is SGHAT and CDR2 FQDESV (reference sequence). CDR3 in DNA: TGTGCCAGCAGCCCCAGGGGGGCTGATTACAATGAGCAGTTCTTC. This codes for CASSPRGADYNEQFF.

This clone was seen a handful of times. The CDR3 DNA is TGCGCCAGCACGGGGGGAAGCTCCTACAATGAGCAGTTCTTC. This gives the protein CASTGGSSYNEQFF. The V call is TRBV10-1, the J call TRBJ2-1; 7 bases align to TRBD2. CDR3 length equals 14 residues. Unmatched junction bases numbered 3, after V lost 7 bases and J lost 0 bases. Germline V lookup: CDR1 WNHNN, CDR2 SYGVQD (reference sequence).

The chain uses TRBV19 and TRBJ1-6; TRBD1 is a possible D gene (6 bases). The germline gives CDR1 LNHDA, CDR2 SQIVND (reference sequence). The length of the CDR3 is 14 residues. Trimming took off 6 bases at V and 7 bases at J, with 13 bases between the two ends. CDR3 nucleotides: TGTGCCAGTAGCCACGGACAGAAGAATTCACCCCTCCACTTT. Translation: CASSHGQKNSPLHF.

The chain has TRBV3-1 (or the pseudogene TRBV3-2) and TRBJ2-6; 7 positions match TRBD1. The germline V gene has CDR1 LGHDT and CDR2 YNNKEL (reference sequence). The CDR3 extends over 19 amino acids. The V segment lost 0 bases and the J segment 0 bases; nucleotides outside the gene matches: 8. CDR3 region: CASSQDRRDRASGANVLTF. CDR3 bases: TGTGCCAGCAGCCAAGATAGGAGAGACAGGGCCTCTGGGGCCAACGTCCTGACTTTC.

The CDR3: CASSPTSGAYEQYF. The CDR3 bases are TGTGCCAGCAGCCCAACTAGCGGGGCCTACGAGCAGTACTTC. J is TRBJ2-7 and V is TRBV7-9, with 10 bases identical to TRBD2. The CDR3 is 14 residues long. Germline V gene lookup returns CDR1 SEHNR and CDR2 FQNEAQ (reference sequence). Trimming removed 5 bases from V and 2 bases from J; junction bases left unmatched: 3.

This rearrangement joins TRBV19 to TRBJ2-3, with TRBD2 matching over 10 bases. V shed 4 bases and J 4 bases; nucleotides not matched to a gene: 8. Germline values: CDR1 LNHDA, CDR2 SQIVND (reference sequence). The CDR3 has 16 residues. CDR3 sequence (DNA): TGTGCCAGTAGTACTCGGACTAGCGGAACCCCAGATACGCAGTATTTT. Amino acid sequence: CASSTRTSGTPDTQYF.

V is TRBV19 and J is TRBJ2-7, with 7 positions matching TRBD2. The CDR3 extends over 13 amino acids. V was clipped by 9 bases and J by 6 bases; unmatched bases: 11. Germline V gene sequence: CDR1 LNHDA, CDR2 SQIVND (reference sequence). DNA of the CDR3: TGTGCCAGCCGGGGGGTGTTTACGGGCGAGCAGTACTTC. Translation: CASRGVFTGEQYF.

The genes are TRBV24-1 and TRBJ2-1, with 11 bases identical to TRBD1. Germline V CDR1 and CDR2: KGHDR, SFDVKD. V lost 1 base and J lost 7; bases outside the gene matches: 5. The CDR3 length is 16 residues. CDR3 sequence reads: CATSDFGQGASNEQFF. The CDR3 DNA reads as TGTGCCACCAGTGATTTCGGACAGGGGGCGAGTAATGAGCAGTTCTTC.

V is TRBV7-9 and J is TRBJ2-7; TRBD1 might be the D (7 bases). Trimming pared 3 bases from V and 2 bases from J, leaving 11 bases between. Germline CDR1 is SEHNR and CDR2 is FQNEAQ (reference sequence). This CDR3 is 14 amino acids long. The DNA of the CDR3 is TGTGCCAGCAGCTTTGGGGGGACAGCCTACGAGCAGTACTTC. As protein: CASSFGGTAYEQYF.

This chain connects TRBV18 to TRBJ1-2; 7 bases align to TRBD1. After removal of 6 bases from V and 8 bases from J, the junction contained 18 bases not matched to a gene. CDR3 size: 16 residues. From germline, CDR1 is KGHSH and CDR2 LQKENI. The CDR3 DNA is TGTGCCAGCTCTCCCAATAGCCTCGGGACAGACGAAGGCTACACCTTC. It specifies CASSPNSLGTDEGYTF.

The chain is built from TRBV3-1 (or the pseudogene TRBV3-2) and TRBJ2-5, with D possibly being TRBD2 (6 bases). The CDR3 extends over 15 amino acids. The V end was cut by 4 bases, the J end by 1 base, with 13 bases between. The V gene's germline CDR1 is LGHDT and CDR2 YNNKEL (reference sequence). This CDR3 is CASSPLAGIQETQYF. The CDR3 DNA reads as TGTGCCAGCAGCCCCTTGGCGGGGATCCAAGAGACCCAGTACTTC.

This chain links TRBV19 with TRBJ2-2; tentative D call: TRBD1 (6 bases). V was trimmed by 6 bases and J by 4 bases, leaving 18 bases between them. Germline CDR1 is LNHDA and CDR2 is SQIVND (reference sequence). This CDR3 has 16 residues. CDR3 sequence (DNA): TGTGCCAGTAGGGATCGGGCAGGGGAAGGCACCGGGGAGCTGTTTTTT. Protein: CASRDRAGEGTGELFF.

V is TRBV7-2 and J is TRBJ2-1, with D possibly being TRBD2 (6 bases). V lost 3 bases and J 3 bases, leaving 9 bases between the germline ends. CDR1 and CDR2 (germline): SGHTA, FQGNSA. The CDR3 spans 14 residues. In DNA, the CDR3 is TGTGCCAGCAGCTTGGCGGGGAGCTACAATGAGCAGTTCTTC. Its translation: CASSLAGSYNEQFF.

The genes are TRBV6-5 and TRBJ1-1, with D hard to call. Germline-derived CDR1 and CDR2 are MNHEY and SVGAGI. The CDR3 has 10 amino acids. The chain's CDR3 is CVTRNTEAFF. DNA of the CDR3: TGTGTCACACGGAACACTGAAGCTTTCTTT.

The rearrangement joins TRBV7-2 to TRBJ1-4; 7 bases fit TRBD1. The CDR3 has 15 residues. The germline V gene has CDR1 SGHTA and CDR2 FQGNSA. The J segment lost 6 bases and the V segment lost 6 bases, leaving 10 bases of the junction unmatched. Written as DNA, the CDR3 is TGTGCCAGCAGTTGGGACAGCCTTAGGGATGAAAAACTGTTTTTT. It codes for CASSWDSLRDEKLFF. Based on the CDR3 plus reference TRBV7-2 and TRBJ1-4, the full variable domain is GAGVSQSPSNKVTEKGKDVELRCDPISGHTALYWYRQSLGQGLEFLIYFQGNSAPDKSGLPSDRFSAERTGGSVSTLTIQRTQQEDSAVYLCASSWDSLRDEKLFFGSGTQLSVL.

The genes are TRBV5-1 and TRBJ1-4, with D uncertain. CDR1 and CDR2 from the germline V gene are SGHRS and YFSETQ. Trimming removed 0 bases from V and 0 bases from J, with 12 bases in between. The CDR3 consists of 17 residues. This CDR3 is CASSLAGLRATNEKLFF. CDR3 DNA: TGCGCCAGCAGCTTGGCCGGATTAAGGGCAACTAATGAAAAACTGTTTTTT.

The chain links TRBV12-3 or TRBV12-4 to TRBJ2-5; TRBD1 aligns across 8 bases. V trimming: 7 bases; J trimming: 5 bases; junction bases outside the gene matches: 6. This CDR3 has 13 amino acids. The CDR3 region is CASTRRGLETQYF. DNA for the CDR3: TGTGCCAGCACACGCAGGGGGCTGGAGACCCAGTACTTC.

This chain links TRBV9 with TRBJ1-4; D perhaps matches TRBD1 (5 bases). The CDR3 totals 14 residues. Between the trimmed V and J ends, which lost 4 bases and 3 bases, there was a span of 10 bases. CDR1 and CDR2 from the germline V gene are SGDLS and YYNGEE. CDR3 sequence (DNA): TGTGCCAGCAGCAAAGCGGGACCTAATGAAAAACTGTTTTTT. Protein product: CASSKAGPNEKLFF.